Below are 26 T cell receptor beta chains sequenced from a single sample in a study of technical replicates of blood from a few donors. Some clones are missing from TCRdb's copy, which holds only in-frame ones; the method was immunoSEQ multiplex PCR. Altogether 74,000 or so clones are present, around 92% being singletons, with the ten largest covering 0.37%. The material sequenced was T cells isolated from PBMCs. These receptors were obtained from a human donor in good health.

This chain links TRBV5-4 with TRBJ2-1; 8 positions agree with TRBD2. In germline, CDR1 is SGHNT, CDR2 YYREEE (reference sequence). The CDR3 is made up of 18 amino acids. The junction had 17 bases not matched to a gene; V was cut back by 3 bases and J by 6 bases. This chain's CDR3 is CASSSGGLAGLSGNEQFF. CDR3 coding DNA: TGTGCCAGCAGCTCGGGGGGCCTAGCGGGCCTTAGTGGCAATGAGCAGTTCTTC.

The V call is TRBV19, the J call TRBJ1-1; D remains ambiguous. The germline V and J ends were trimmed by 3 bases and 3 bases, with 8 bases remaining between them. There are 13 residues in the CDR3. The germline V gene encodes CDR1 LNHDA and CDR2 SQIVND (reference sequence). CDR3 sequence (DNA): TGTGCCAGTAGTATCGGACTGTACACTGAAGCTTTCTTT. This translates into CASSIGLYTEAFF.

The rearrangement links TRBV30 to TRBJ2-7, with TRBD1 matching 11 bases. Germline assignment: CDR1 GTSNPN and CDR2 SVGIG (reference sequence). Trimming removed 8 bases from V and 10 bases from J; junction bases left unmatched: 10. There are 12 residues in the CDR3. The CDR3 spells CAQSGTGGYQYF. DNA for the CDR3: TGTGCCCAATCCGGGACAGGGGGTTATCAGTACTTC.

The rearrangement links TRBV27 to TRBJ1-1; D is possibly TRBD1 (5 bases). Germline V CDR1 and CDR2: MNHEY, SMNVEV (reference sequence). Trimming left V 5 bases short and J 5 bases short, with 15 bases between. The CDR3 has 14 amino acids. The CDR3 sequence is CASSGYSGPTEAFF. The DNA for the CDR3 is TGTGCCAGCAGTGGCTACTCAGGGCCAACTGAAGCTTTCTTT.

The J gene is TRBJ2-2, the V gene TRBV4-1, with 10 positions matching TRBD1. Germline loops: CDR1 MGHRA, CDR2 YSYEKL. CDR3 length: 15 amino acids. The V and J ends lost 4 bases and 5 bases, in that order; junction bases with no gene match: 4. The CDR3 loop reads CASSLRTGGTGELFF. The CDR3 coding sequence is TGCGCCAGCAGCCTCAGGACAGGGGGTACCGGGGAGCTGTTTTTT.

The chain employs TRBV5-6 and TRBJ2-7, with 7 bases matching TRBD1. V shed 4 bases and J 2 bases; nucleotides not matched to a gene: 3. The germline V gene encodes CDR1 SGHDT and CDR2 YYEEEE. The CDR3 sequence is 13 residues long. The CDR3 is CASSVTGTYEQYF. The CDR3 DNA sequence: TGTGCCAGCAGCGTGACAGGGACCTACGAGCAGTACTTC.

The V gene is TRBV7-9, the J gene TRBJ1-2; weak D call: TRBD1 (5 bases). The V gene lost 2 bases and the J gene lost 4 bases, with 14 bases spanning the gap. This CDR3 is built from 15 residues. Germline loops: CDR1 SEHNR, CDR2 FQNEAQ (reference sequence). The CDR3 nucleotides read TGTGCCAGCAGCTTATCTGAGACAGTACTCTATGGCTACACCTTC. This translates into CASSLSETVLYGYTF.

The rearrangement links TRBV30 to TRBJ1-3, with D possibly TRBD1 on 5 matching bases. Trimming removed 7 bases from V and 3 bases from J, with 19 bases in between. Germline V lookup: CDR1 GTSNPN, CDR2 SVGIG (reference sequence). This CDR3 is built from 15 residues. CDR3 protein: CALMDIREGGNTIYF. Written as DNA, the CDR3 is TGTGCCTTGATGGACATCAGGGAAGGTGGAAACACCATATATTTT.

This chain links TRBV29-1 with TRBJ1-2; TRBD1 aligns across 7 bases. The V gene's germline CDR1 is SQVTM and CDR2 ANQGSEA. The CDR3 sequence is 14 residues long. Trimming removed 3 bases from V and 4 bases from J; junction bases left unmatched: 8. CDR3 protein: CSVEIGGQLYGYTF. The CDR3 DNA reads TGCAGCGTTGAGATTGGGGGACAGCTCTATGGCTACACCTTC.

This chain connects TRBV27 to TRBJ2-1; possibly TRBD1 for D (5 bases). This CDR3 is built from 13 residues. Between the trimmed V and J ends, which lost 0 bases and 6 bases, there was a span of 6 bases. Germline lookup yields CDR1 MNHEY and CDR2 SMNVEV (reference sequence). In DNA form, the CDR3 reads TGTGCCAGCAGTTTATCCCAGGGCAATGAGCAGTTCTTC. Translation gives CASSLSQGNEQFF.

At least ten counts were recorded for this clone. This chain uses TRBV2 with TRBJ2-5; 8 bases match TRBD1. In germline, CDR1 is SNHLY, CDR2 FYNNEI. The CDR3 is 13 amino acids. The junction had 3 bases not matched to a gene; V was cut back by 4 bases and J by 5 bases. In DNA, the CDR3 is TGTGCCAGCAGTGCTAACAGGGGGGAGACCCAGTACTTC. Protein product: CASSANRGETQYF.

The chain couples TRBV2 to TRBJ2-6, with D perhaps TRBD1 (5 bases). Germline values: CDR1 SNHLY, CDR2 FYNNEI. The CDR3 sequence is 15 residues long. V was shortened by 4 bases and J by 2 bases, with 9 bases between the two germline ends. CDR3 bases: TGTGCCAGCAGTGTCGTCAGGGCTGGGGCCAACGTCCTGACTTTC. Protein product: CASSVVRAGANVLTF.

The chain couples TRBV6-1 to TRBJ2-1; D is uncertain. The CDR3 has 13 residues. Germline V gives CDR1 MNHNS, CDR2 SASEGT. V lost 3 bases to trimming and J lost 3 bases, with 6 bases between them. The chain's CDR3 is CASSDPGYNEQFF. In DNA, the CDR3 is TGTGCCAGCAGTGACCCCGGCTACAATGAGCAGTTCTTC.

V gene TRBV7-2 combines with J gene TRBJ2-7, with D tentatively TRBD2 (5 bases). The germline CDR1 and CDR2 sequences are SGHTA and FQGNSA. This CDR3 contains 18 residues. Trimming removed 2 bases from V and 0 bases from J, with 20 bases in between. CDR3 nucleotide sequence: TGTGCCAGCAGCTTATCAATTGGAGGCCGTCTTAGCTCCTACGAGCAGTACTTC. Translating gives CASSLSIGGRLSSYEQYF.

The V gene is TRBV27, the J gene TRBJ2-2; D may be TRBD2 (5 bases). This CDR3 comprises 13 residues. V gave up 5 bases and J gave up 1 base, with 5 bases separating them. Germline V gene sequence: CDR1 MNHEY, CDR2 SMNVEV (reference sequence). The CDR3 DNA is TGTGCCAGCAGTCGGGGGAACACCGGGGAGCTGTTTTTT. It yields the protein CASSRGNTGELFF.

This chain connects TRBV7-2 to TRBJ2-1; D perhaps matches TRBD2 (6 bases). CDR3 length: 13 amino acids. Germline V CDR1 and CDR2: SGHTA, FQGNSA. V shed 4 bases and J shed 6 bases, with 10 bases lying between them. The CDR3 sequence: CASSSGVTNEQFF. CDR3 coding DNA: TGTGCCAGCAGCTCGGGAGTTACCAATGAGCAGTTCTTC.

This sequence joins TRBV7-9 and TRBJ2-3; D is unresolved. V lost 5 bases and J 5 bases, leaving 8 bases between the germline ends. The CDR3 loop spans 12 amino acids. CDR1 SEHNR and CDR2 FQNEAQ come from the germline V gene (reference sequence). Here the CDR3 DNA reads TGTGCCAGCAGCGAGACTGGAGATACGCAGTATTTT. Residues: CASSETGDTQYF.

The chain is built from TRBV18 and TRBJ1-5, with TRBD1 matching 7 bases. Germline values: CDR1 KGHSH, CDR2 LQKENI. After removal of 8 bases from V and 1 base from J, the junction contained 5 bases not matched to a gene. This CDR3 is built from 14 residues. Here the CDR3 reads CASGQEGSNQPQHF. As DNA, the CDR3 is TGTGCCAGCGGACAGGAGGGCAGCAATCAGCCCCAGCATTTT.

In DNA, the CDR3 is TGTGCCACCAGCAGAGCGGGGGAGGGGCTGTTTTTT. This translates into CATSRAGEGLFF. This chain links TRBV15 with TRBJ1-4; D may be TRBD1 (5 bases). The CDR3 has 12 residues. The germline V and J ends were trimmed by 1 base and 14 bases, with 11 bases remaining between them. From germline, CDR1 is LNHNV and CDR2 YYDKDF (reference sequence).

The chain links TRBV14 to TRBJ1-1; a possible D gene is TRBD1 (6 bases). The ends were cut back, 9 bases at V and 3 bases at J, with 11 bases in the middle. The CDR3 loop spans 12 amino acids. Germline V lookup: CDR1 SGHDN, CDR2 FVKESK. The CDR3: CASRNRDTEAFF. In DNA, the CDR3 is TGTGCCAGTCGTAACAGGGACACTGAAGCTTTCTTT.

The chain combines TRBV11-3 with TRBJ2-1, with TRBD2 as a possible D gene (6 bases). The CDR3 contains 15 residues. Germline CDR1 and CDR2: SGHNT and YENEEA. V lost 1 base and J 6 bases, leaving 13 bases between the germline ends. The CDR3: CASSLGSAGANEQFF. In DNA form, the CDR3 reads TGTGCCAGCAGCTTAGGATCAGCGGGCGCCAATGAGCAGTTCTTC. Filled out from reference TRBV11-3 and TRBJ2-1, the complete variable domain reads EAGVVQSPRYKIIEKKQPVAFWCNPISGHNTLYWYLQNLGQGPELLIRYENEEAVDDSQLPKDRFSAERLKGVDSTLKIQPAELGDSAVYLCASSLGSAGANEQFFGPGTRLTVL.

V gene TRBV5-1 combines with J gene TRBJ2-1; 11 nucleotides align to TRBD2. J was trimmed by 6 bases and V by 5 bases; bases with no gene match: 7. The CDR3 has 15 amino acids. Germline V gives CDR1 SGHRS, CDR2 YFSETQ. Here the CDR3 DNA reads TGCGCCAGCAGAATAGCGGGAGGGCCCGGCAATGAGCAGTTCTTC. This gives the protein CASRIAGGPGNEQFF.

This clone was seen just once. CDR3 protein: CASSPRGQPNEKLFF. The DNA for the CDR3 is TGTGCCAGCAGTCCCAGGGGGCAGCCTAATGAAAAACTGTTTTTT. The rearrangement joins TRBV7-2 to TRBJ1-4, with 8 bases identical to TRBD1. From germline, CDR1 is SGHTA and CDR2 FQGNSA. V lost 6 bases and J lost 3; bases outside the gene matches: 6. The CDR3 sequence is 15 residues long.

The genes are TRBV4-1 and TRBJ1-1; a possible D gene is TRBD1 (5 bases). CDR3 length: 14 amino acids. The V gene's germline CDR1 is MGHRA and CDR2 YSYEKL. The V gene lost 5 bases and the J gene lost 1 base, with 11 bases spanning the gap. CDR3 nucleotides: TGCGCCAGCAGCTCTCGGACAAAGAACACTGAAGCTTTCTTT. Translated: CASSSRTKNTEAFF.

This sequence joins TRBV25-1 and TRBJ1-4; TRBD1 might be the D (6 bases). The CDR3 totals 15 residues. Germline V lookup: CDR1 MGHDK, CDR2 SYGVNS. V was cut by 2 bases and J by 4 bases, with 11 bases left in between. This chain's CDR3 is CASSEGGSGNEKLFF. For the CDR3, the DNA is TGTGCCAGCAGTGAAGGGGGCTCGGGTAATGAAAAACTGTTTTTT. Combining the CDR3 with reference TRBV25-1 and TRBJ1-4 gives the whole variable domain EADIYQTPRYLVIGTGKKITLECSQTMGHDKMYWYQQDPGMELHLIHYSYGVNSTEKGDLSSESTVSRIRTEHFPLTLESARPSHTSQYLCASSEGGSGNEKLFFGSGTQLSVL.

This rearrangement joins TRBV28 to TRBJ1-1, with D unresolved. The CDR3 is 13 amino acids. Trimming shortened V by 4 bases and J by 4 bases, and 10 bases separated the two germline ends. Germline V gene data show CDR1 as MDHEN and CDR2 as SYDVKM. The CDR3 nucleotides read TGTGCCAGCAGTTATAATGAGGGCACTGAAGCTTTCTTT. Protein product: CASSYNEGTEAFF.